The sequence of this T cell receptor beta chain was determined in a study of Ad26.COV2.S vaccination and SARS-CoV-2 variants. Study at large: Ad26.COV2.S shots went into the muscle once or twice, 56 days apart.

Findings of the study overall: Substantial breadth was reported for post-vaccination spike-specific CD8+ and CD4+ T cells.

Described treatment: over 15 received Ad26.COV2.S at low or high dose, single or two shots; several received placebo; per-sample allocation not given. Sample collection was performed on day 63 after the first vaccine or placebo injection. Germline CDR1 and CDR2: SEHNR and FQNEAQ (reference sequence). This CDR3 region has 18 residues. V trimming: 5 bases; J trimming: 0 bases; junction bases outside the gene matches: 12. The sample holds a few counts of this clone. Its antigen is unidentified. The repertoire was sequenced with immunoSEQ multiplex PCR; TCRdb's copy has only in-frame clones and lacks some. The repertoire includes some 400,000 clones, around nine tenths of them detected once, and over 1.5% sits in the top ten.

The sequence derives from a person aged 18 to 59 who received the Ad26.COV2.S COVID-19 vaccine or a placebo. J is TRBJ2-7 and V is TRBV7-9; TRBD1 agrees at 11 bases. The specimen comprised peripheral blood, sampled in a trial of Ad26.COV2.S vaccine versus placebo. This CDR3 is CASSPYGQGASSSYEQYF. The CDR3 DNA reads TGTGCCAGCAGCCCCTACGGACAGGGGGCCTCAAGCTCCTACGAGCAGTACTTC. Together with reference TRBV7-9 and TRBJ2-7, the CDR3 gives the full variable domain: DTGVSQNPRHKITKRGQNVTFRCDPISEHNRLYWYRQTLGQGPEFLTYFQNEAQLEKSRLLSDRFSAERPKGSFSTLEIQRTEQGDSAMYLCASSPYGQGASSSYEQYFGPGTRLTVT.